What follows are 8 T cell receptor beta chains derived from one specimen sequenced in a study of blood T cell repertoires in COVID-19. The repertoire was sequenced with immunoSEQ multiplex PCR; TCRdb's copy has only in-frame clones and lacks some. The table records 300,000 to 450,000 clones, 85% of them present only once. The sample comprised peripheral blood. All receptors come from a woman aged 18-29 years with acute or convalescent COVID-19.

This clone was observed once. CDR3 in amino acids: CASSFSGNLNTGYTF. DNA of the CDR3: TGTGCCAGCAGTTTCTCGGGGAATCTGAATACAGGCTACACCTTC. The chain links TRBV27 to TRBJ1-2; no reliable D call. Trimming stripped 3 bases from V and 8 bases from J, with 19 bases between. There are 15 residues in the CDR3. Germline values: CDR1 MNHEY, CDR2 SMNVEV (reference sequence).

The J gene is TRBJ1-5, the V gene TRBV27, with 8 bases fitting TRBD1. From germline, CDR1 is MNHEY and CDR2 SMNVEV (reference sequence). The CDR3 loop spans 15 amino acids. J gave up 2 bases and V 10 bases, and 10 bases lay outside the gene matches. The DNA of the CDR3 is TGTGCCACCCAGTTATGGGGACAGGGCAATCAGCCCCAGCATTTT. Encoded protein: CATQLWGQGNQPQHF.

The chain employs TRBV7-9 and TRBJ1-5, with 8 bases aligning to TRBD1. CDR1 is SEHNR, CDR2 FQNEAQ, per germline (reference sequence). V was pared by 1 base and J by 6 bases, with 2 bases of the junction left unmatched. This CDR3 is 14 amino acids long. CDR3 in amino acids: CASSLEGTGQPQHF. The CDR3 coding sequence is TGTGCCAGCAGCTTAGAAGGGACAGGTCAGCCCCAGCATTTT.

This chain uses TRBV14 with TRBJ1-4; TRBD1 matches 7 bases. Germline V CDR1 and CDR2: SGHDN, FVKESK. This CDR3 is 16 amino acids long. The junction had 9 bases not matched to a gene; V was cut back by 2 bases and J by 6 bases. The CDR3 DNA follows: TGTGCCAGCAGCCAATTGGAAGACAGGGTATATGAAAAACTGTTTTTT. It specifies CASSQLEDRVYEKLFF.

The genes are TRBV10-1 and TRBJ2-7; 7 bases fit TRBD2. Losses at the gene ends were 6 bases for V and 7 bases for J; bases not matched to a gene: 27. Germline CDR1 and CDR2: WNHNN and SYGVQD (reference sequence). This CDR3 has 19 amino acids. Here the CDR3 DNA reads TGCGCCAGCAGCGAAATTCCCCTAAGTGCGGGAGTAAATTCTAGGGAGCAGTACTTC. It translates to CASSEIPLSAGVNSREQYF.

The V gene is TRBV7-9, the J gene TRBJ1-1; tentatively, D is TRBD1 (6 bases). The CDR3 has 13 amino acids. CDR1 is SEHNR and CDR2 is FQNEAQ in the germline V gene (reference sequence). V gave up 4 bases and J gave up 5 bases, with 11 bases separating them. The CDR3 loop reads CASSSGATTEAFF. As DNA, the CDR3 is TGTGCCAGCAGCTCAGGGGCGACTACTGAAGCTTTCTTT.

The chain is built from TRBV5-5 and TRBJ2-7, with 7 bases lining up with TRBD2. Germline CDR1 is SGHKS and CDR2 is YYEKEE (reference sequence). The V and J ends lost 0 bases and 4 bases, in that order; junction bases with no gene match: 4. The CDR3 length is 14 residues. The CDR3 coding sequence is TGTGCCAGCAGCTTGGAGGGAGGGCATTACGAGCAGTACTTC. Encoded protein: CASSLEGGHYEQYF.

The CDR3 spells CAISIGQANTEAFF. The DNA of the CDR3 is TGTGCCATCAGCATCGGACAGGCTAACACTGAAGCTTTCTTT. This sequence joins TRBV10-3 and TRBJ1-1; 7 bases fit TRBD1. This CDR3 spans 14 amino acids. The J segment lost 2 bases and the V segment lost 6 bases, leaving 6 bases of the junction unmatched. CDR1 and CDR2 (germline): ENHRY, SYGVKD.